This is a list of T cell receptor beta chains from one sample in a study of blood T cell repertoires in COVID-19. Assay: immunoSEQ multiplex PCR; the TCRdb copy retains only in-frame clones and omits some. Here the sample spans around 180,000 clones, more than 85% being singletons. The sequenced sample consisted of peripheral blood. The receptors derive from an older man with active or convalescent COVID-19. Each CDR3 is given with its conserved first and last residue. A D gene is named only where the DNA matches it firmly. Expanded clones are given a class, and other clones once, few, many or no size at all.

TRBD2	TRBV28	TRBJ2-1	.	TGTGCCAGCAGTTTACTTAGCGGGGGCGGCATCAATGAGCAGTTCTTC	CASSLLSGGGINEQFF
TRBD1	TRBV5-1	TRBJ1-1	.	TGCGCCAGCCAATCAGGGGGACTGAACACTGAAGCTTTCTTT	CASQSGGLNTEAFF
TRBD1	TRBV6-5	TRBJ1-2	.	TGTGCCAGCACCGCCAGCAGGGGGAGTCGTGGCTACACCTTC	CASTASRGSRGYTF
TRBD2	TRBV5-4	TRBJ2-4	.	TGTGCCAGCAGCGGAAGCGGGGAGAACAAAAACATTCAGTACTTC	CASSGSGENKNIQYF
.	TRBV28	TRBJ2-5	.	TGTGCCAGCGTTGGGTCCAGCGGACCCCAAGAGACCCAGTACTTC	CASVGSSGPQETQYF
.	TRBV7-2	TRBJ2-5	.	TGTGCCAGCAGCTTAAGGGGGAGGGCTGCGGAGACCCAGTACTTC	CASSLRGRAAETQYF
TRBD1	TRBV2	TRBJ2-7	.	TGTGCCAGCAGTACAGGGGTCGACTACGAGCAGTACTTC	CASSTGVDYEQYF
.	TRBV7-7	TRBJ2-3	.	TGTGCTAGCAGCTTAGCATGGGGCGGGGTTGATACGCAGTATTTT	CASSLAWGGVDTQYF
.	TRBV7-9	TRBJ2-1	.	TGTGCCAGCAGCCAAGGCGGGGCCGGAGGGGATGAGCAGTTCTTC	CASSQGGAGGDEQFF
.	TRBV4-3	TRBJ1-4	.	TGCGCCAGCAGCCAAGATGGGGCCGTAAATGAAAAACTGTTTTTT	CASSQDGAVNEKLFF
.	TRBV27	TRBJ2-6	.	TGTGCCAGCAGTTTACGTCCCAGGCTGTACTCTGGGGCCAACGTCCTGACTTTC	CASSLRPRLYSGANVLTF
TRBD1	TRBV7-6	TRBJ1-6	.	TGTGCCAGCAGCTCCACAGGGGGGAGCTCCTATAATTCACCCCTCCACTTT	CASSSTGGSSYNSPLHF
TRBD2	TRBV4-3	TRBJ2-7	.	TGCGCCAGCAGCCGCCAACTAGCGGACCCCGGGTACGAGCAGTACTTC	CASSRQLADPGYEQYF
.	TRBV11-2	TRBJ2-3	.	TGTGCCAGCAGCTTATCGGGGAGGCTCCCCACAGATACGCAGTATTTT	CASSLSGRLPTDTQYF
.	TRBV25-1	TRBJ1-1	.	TGTGCCAGCAGTCCCGCAGGTAGCACTGAAGCTTTCTTT	CASSPAGSTEAFF
TRBD1	TRBV10-1	TRBJ1-5	.	TGCGCCAGCAGGTCAGGGGGCGCTTTCCCCAACAATCAGCCCCAGCATTTT	CASRSGGAFPNNQPQHF
TRBD2	TRBV28	TRBJ2-3	.	TGTGCCAGCCCTCCCCCACTAGCGGGGCGGGGGGATACGCAGTATTTT	CASPPPLAGRGDTQYF
.	TRBV7-9	TRBJ2-1	.	TGTGCCAGCAGCAAAAATGTAATGACAGCCCAAGCAATGCACTATGAGCAGTTCTTC	CASSKNVMTAQAMHYEQFF
.	TRBV28	TRBJ1-5	once	TGTGCCAGCAGTGGAGGATCTCTGGGCAATCAGCCCCAGCATTTT	CASSGGSLGNQPQHF
.	TRBV27	TRBJ2-3	.	TGTGCCAGCAGTTTGAGGGGCACAGATACGCAGTATTTT	CASSLRGTDTQYF
TRBD1	TRBV19	TRBJ2-1	.	TGTGCCAGTAGTATTCGGAGGACAGGGGGAGTCTCGTACTACAATGAGCAGTTCTTC	CASSIRRTGGVSYYNEQFF
TRBD1	TRBV28	TRBJ1-1	.	TGTGCCAGCAGGACGCCCGGGACAGATCGAACTGAAGCTTTCTTT	CASRTPGTDRTEAFF
.	TRBV6-2/TRBV6-3	TRBJ1-5	.	TGTGCCAGCAGTTACTTGTGGGGGCGAAATCAGCCCCAGCATTTT	CASSYLWGRNQPQHF
.	TRBV14	TRBJ1-3	.	TGTGCCAGCAGCCGGGGACACCTCTCTGGAAACACCATATATTTT	CASSRGHLSGNTIYF
.	TRBV6-5	TRBJ2-7	.	TGTGCCAGCAGTTACGTGGGGGGATCGTCCTACGAGCAGTACTTC	CASSYVGGSSYEQYF
.	TRBV19	TRBJ1-4	.	TGTGCCAGCCAGGGGCGGACTAATGAAAAACTGTTTTTT	CASQGRTNEKLFF
.	TRBV5-4	TRBJ1-1	.	TGTGCCAGCAGCCTAAAAAAAGGGGACACTGAAGCTTTCTTT	CASSLKKGDTEAFF
TRBD2	TRBV2	TRBJ2-4	.	TGTGCCAGCAGTGAGGCGGGAGCGTTGGACATTCAGTACTTC	CASSEAGALDIQYF
.	TRBV5-1	TRBJ2-2	few	TGCGCCAGCAACCCCCAGGGTGCCGGGGAGCTGTTTTTT	CASNPQGAGELFF
.	TRBV6-5	TRBJ1-6	.	TGTGCCAGCAATATGGGCGATTCACCCCTCCACTTT	CASNMGDSPLHF
TRBD2	TRBV9	TRBJ2-7	.	TGTGCCAGCTCCCGACTAGCGGGGGTAGCCTACGAGCAGTACTTC	CASSRLAGVAYEQYF
.	TRBV10-3	TRBJ2-1	few	TGTGCCATCAGTGAAGTAGCTTACAATGAGCAGTTCTTC	CAISEVAYNEQFF
.	TRBV7-2	TRBJ2-7	.	TGTGCCAGCAGCTTACAGGGTGGTTTAGATGAGCAGTACTTC	CASSLQGGLDEQYF
.	TRBV21-1	TRBJ1-2	once	TGTGCCAGCAGCAAAGACAGGGGCTCGGGAGACGGCGATGGCTACACCTTC	CASSKDRGSGDGDGYTF
TRBD2	TRBV19	TRBJ2-1	once	TGTGCCAGTAGTACCAACAGGGTAGTGCGGGAGGTTAACTACAATGAGCAGTTCTTC	CASSTNRVVREVNYNEQFF
TRBD1	TRBV29-1	TRBJ2-7	.	TGCAGCGTTGAAGAGTTCGGGACAGGGATTAAACCCTACGAGCAGTACTTC	CSVEEFGTGIKPYEQYF
.	TRBV29-1	TRBJ1-5	few	TGCAGCGTTGCGGGGGACAGCAATCAGCCCCAGCATTTT	CSVAGDSNQPQHF
TRBD2	TRBV9	TRBJ2-3	.	TGTGCCAGCGGGACTAGCGGGAGAACGAGCACAGATACGCAGTATTTT	CASGTSGRTSTDTQYF
.	TRBV11-2	TRBJ1-6	.	TGTGCCAGCAGCCTAACAGGGCCAAATTCACCCCTCCACTTT	CASSLTGPNSPLHF
TRBD2	TRBV19	TRBJ2-3	.	TGTGCCAGTAGTATCCCTAGCGGGGGGAGCACAGATACGCAGTATTTT	CASSIPSGGSTDTQYF
TRBD2	TRBV3-1/TRBV3-2	TRBJ2-1	.	TGTGCCAGCAGCCAAGATAATCCGGGACTAGCGGCGTTGAGCTCCTACAATGAGCAGTTCTTC	CASSQDNPGLAALSSYNEQFF
TRBD1	TRBV2	TRBJ1-5	.	TGTGCCAGCACTGTCGGACAGGGAGATCAGCCCCAGCATTTT	CASTVGQGDQPQHF
.	TRBV6-2/TRBV6-3	TRBJ2-2	few	TGTGCCAGCAGTTACTCCATGCGGAGCGGAGCGAACACCGGGGAGCTGTTTTTT	CASSYSMRSGANTGELFF
.	TRBV7-2	TRBJ1-6	.	TGTGCCAGCAGCTTAGCTGGCAGGTTAAGCTCCTATAATTCACCCCTCCACTTT	CASSLAGRLSSYNSPLHF
.	TRBV21-1	TRBJ2-6	once	TGTGCCAGCAGCACGCGAGGGACAGGGCGCTCTGGGGCCAACGTCCTGACTTTC	CASSTRGTGRSGANVLTF
TRBD2	TRBV5-1	TRBJ2-3	.	TGCGCCAGCAGCTTGGCCTTGGGAGGGAGAGCAGATACGCAGTATTTT	CASSLALGGRADTQYF